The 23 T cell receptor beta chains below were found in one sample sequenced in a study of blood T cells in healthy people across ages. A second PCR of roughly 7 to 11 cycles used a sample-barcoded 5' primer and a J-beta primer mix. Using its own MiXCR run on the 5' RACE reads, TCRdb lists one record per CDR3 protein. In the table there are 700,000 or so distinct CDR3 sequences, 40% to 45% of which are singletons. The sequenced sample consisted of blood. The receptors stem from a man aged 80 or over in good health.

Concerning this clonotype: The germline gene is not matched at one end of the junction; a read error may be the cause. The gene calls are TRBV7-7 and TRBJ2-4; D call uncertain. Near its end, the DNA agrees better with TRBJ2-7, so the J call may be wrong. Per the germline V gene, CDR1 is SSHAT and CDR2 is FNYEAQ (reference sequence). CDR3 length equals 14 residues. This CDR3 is CASSLNIQSYEQYF. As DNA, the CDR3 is TGTGCTAGCAGCTTAAATATCCAGTCCTACGAGCAGTACTTC.

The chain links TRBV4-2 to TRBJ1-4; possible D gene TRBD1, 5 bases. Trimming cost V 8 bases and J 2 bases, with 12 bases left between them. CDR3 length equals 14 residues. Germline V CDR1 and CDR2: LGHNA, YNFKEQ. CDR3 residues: CASRYRGTNEKLFF. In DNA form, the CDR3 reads TGTGCCAGCCGTTACCGGGGGACTAATGAAAAACTGTTTTTT.

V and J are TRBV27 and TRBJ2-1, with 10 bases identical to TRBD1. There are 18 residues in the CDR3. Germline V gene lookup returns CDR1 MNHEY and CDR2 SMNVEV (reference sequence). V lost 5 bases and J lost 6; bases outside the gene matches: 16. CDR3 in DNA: TGTGCCAGCAGTCCCCTGGACTCCCCAAGGGACAGGGGCAATGAGCAGTTCTTC. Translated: CASSPLDSPRDRGNEQFF.

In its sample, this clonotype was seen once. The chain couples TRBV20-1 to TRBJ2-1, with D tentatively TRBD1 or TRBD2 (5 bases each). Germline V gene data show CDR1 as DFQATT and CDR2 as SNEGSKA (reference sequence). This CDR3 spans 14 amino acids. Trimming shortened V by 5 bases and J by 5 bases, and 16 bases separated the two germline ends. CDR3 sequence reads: CSAPLPGPHNEQFF. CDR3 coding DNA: TGCAGTGCTCCTCTGCCGGGGCCACACAATGAGCAGTTCTTC.

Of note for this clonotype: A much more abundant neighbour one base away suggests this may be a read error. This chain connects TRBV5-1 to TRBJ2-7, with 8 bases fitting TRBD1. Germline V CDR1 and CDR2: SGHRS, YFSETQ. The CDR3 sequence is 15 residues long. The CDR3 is CASSFGTGPSDEQYF. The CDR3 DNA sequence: TGCGCCAGCAGCTTCGGGACAGGACCCTCCGACGAGCAGTACTTC.

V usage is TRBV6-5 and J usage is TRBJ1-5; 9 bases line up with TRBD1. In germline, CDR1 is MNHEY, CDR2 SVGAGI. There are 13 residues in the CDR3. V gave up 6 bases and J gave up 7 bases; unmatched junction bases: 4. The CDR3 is CASRGTGQQPQHF. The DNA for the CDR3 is TGTGCCAGCAGGGGGACAGGGCAACAGCCCCAGCATTTT.

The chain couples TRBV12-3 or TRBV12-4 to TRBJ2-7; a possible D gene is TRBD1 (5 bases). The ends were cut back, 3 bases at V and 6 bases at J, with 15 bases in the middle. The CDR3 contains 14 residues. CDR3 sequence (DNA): TGTGCCAGCAGTTTTACAGGTCAGCGTGGCGAGCAGTACTTC. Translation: CASSFTGQRGEQYF.

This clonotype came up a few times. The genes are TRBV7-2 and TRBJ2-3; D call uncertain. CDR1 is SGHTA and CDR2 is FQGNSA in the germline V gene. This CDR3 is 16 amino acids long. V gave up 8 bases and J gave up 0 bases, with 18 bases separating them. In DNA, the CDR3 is TGTGCCAGCCAGTCAGGCGTGGCGACTAGCACAGATACGCAGTATTTT. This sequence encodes CASQSGVATSTDTQYF.

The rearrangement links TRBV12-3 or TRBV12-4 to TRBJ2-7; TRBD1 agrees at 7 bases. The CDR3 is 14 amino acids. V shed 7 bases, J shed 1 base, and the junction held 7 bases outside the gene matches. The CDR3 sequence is CASTIWTGSYEQYF. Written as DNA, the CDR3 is TGTGCCAGCACTATCTGGACAGGATCCTACGAGCAGTACTTC.

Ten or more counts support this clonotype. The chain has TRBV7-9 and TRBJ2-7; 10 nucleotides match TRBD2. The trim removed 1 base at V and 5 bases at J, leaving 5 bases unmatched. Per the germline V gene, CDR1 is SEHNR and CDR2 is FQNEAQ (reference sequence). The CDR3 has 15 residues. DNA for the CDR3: TGTGCCAGCAGCTTAGAGGCTAGCGGGAGAGACGAGCAGTACTTC. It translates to CASSLEASGRDEQYF. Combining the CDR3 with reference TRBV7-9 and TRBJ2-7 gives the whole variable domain DTGVSQNPRHKITKRGQNVTFRCDPISEHNRLYWYRQTLGQGPEFLTYFQNEAQLEKSRLLSDRFSAERPKGSFSTLEIQRTEQGDSAMYLCASSLEASGRDEQYFGPGTRLTVT.

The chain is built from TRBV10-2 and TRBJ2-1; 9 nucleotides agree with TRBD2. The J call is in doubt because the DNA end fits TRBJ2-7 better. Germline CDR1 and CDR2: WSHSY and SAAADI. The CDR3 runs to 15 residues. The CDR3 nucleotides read TGCGCCAGCAGGGAGAGCGGGAGGTCCTACAATGAGCAGTACTTC. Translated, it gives CASRESGRSYNEQYF.

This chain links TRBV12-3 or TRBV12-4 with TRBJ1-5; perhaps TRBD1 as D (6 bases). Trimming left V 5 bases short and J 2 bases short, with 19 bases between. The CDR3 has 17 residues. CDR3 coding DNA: TGTGCCAGCAGTCCGGACAGCGTGAGAATGGGCAATCAGCCCCAGCATTTT. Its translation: CASSPDSVRMGNQPQHF.

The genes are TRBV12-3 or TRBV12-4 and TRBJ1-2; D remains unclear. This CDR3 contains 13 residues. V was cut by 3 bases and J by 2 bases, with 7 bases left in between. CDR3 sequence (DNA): TGTGCCAGCAGTTTTCGGTCGAACTATGGCTACACCTTC. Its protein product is CASSFRSNYGYTF.

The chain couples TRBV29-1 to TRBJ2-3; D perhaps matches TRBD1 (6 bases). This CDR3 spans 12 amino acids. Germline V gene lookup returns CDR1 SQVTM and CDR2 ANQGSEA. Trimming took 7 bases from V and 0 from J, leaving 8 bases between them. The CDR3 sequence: CSGGQSTDTQYF. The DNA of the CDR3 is TGCAGCGGTGGACAGAGCACAGATACGCAGTATTTT.

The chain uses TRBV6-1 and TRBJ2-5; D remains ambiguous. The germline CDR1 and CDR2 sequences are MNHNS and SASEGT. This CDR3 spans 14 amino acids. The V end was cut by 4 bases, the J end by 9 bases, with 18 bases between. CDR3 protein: CASSAGNPRESQYF. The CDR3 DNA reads TGTGCCAGCAGTGCCGGTAACCCTCGCGAGTCCCAGTACTTC.

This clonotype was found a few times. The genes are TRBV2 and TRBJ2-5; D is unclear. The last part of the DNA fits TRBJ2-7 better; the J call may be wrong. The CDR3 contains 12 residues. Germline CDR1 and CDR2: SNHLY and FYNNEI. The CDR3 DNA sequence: TGTGCCAGCAGTGAGGTCCTCTACGAGCAGTACTTC. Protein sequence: CASSEVLYEQYF.

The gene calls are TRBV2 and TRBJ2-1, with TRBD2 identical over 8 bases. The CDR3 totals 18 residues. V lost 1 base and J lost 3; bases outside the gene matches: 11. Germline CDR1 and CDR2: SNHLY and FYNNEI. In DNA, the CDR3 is TGTGCCAGCAGTGAAGAATTATGGAGCGGGGGCTTCTACAATGAGCAGTTCTTC. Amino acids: CASSEELWSGGFYNEQFF.

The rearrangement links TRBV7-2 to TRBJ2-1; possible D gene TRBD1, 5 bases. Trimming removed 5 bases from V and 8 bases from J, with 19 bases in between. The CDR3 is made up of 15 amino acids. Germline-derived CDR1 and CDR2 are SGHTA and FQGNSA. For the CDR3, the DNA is TGTGCCAGCAGCACCCAGGGCCAGCCCTCGGATGAGCAGTTCTTC. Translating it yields CASSTQGQPSDEQFF.

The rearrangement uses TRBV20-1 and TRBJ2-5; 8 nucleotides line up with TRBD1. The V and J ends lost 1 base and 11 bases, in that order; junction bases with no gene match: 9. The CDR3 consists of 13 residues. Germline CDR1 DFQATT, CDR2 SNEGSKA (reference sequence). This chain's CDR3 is CSARGDRNNEQYF. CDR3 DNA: TGCAGTGCTAGAGGGGACAGGAACAATGAGCAGTACTTC.

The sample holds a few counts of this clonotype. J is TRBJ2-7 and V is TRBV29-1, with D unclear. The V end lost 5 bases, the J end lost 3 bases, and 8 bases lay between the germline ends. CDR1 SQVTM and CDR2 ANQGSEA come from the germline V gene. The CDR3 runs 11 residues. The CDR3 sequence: CSVSGSYEQYF. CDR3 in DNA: TGCAGCGTTTCCGGAAGCTACGAGCAGTACTTC.

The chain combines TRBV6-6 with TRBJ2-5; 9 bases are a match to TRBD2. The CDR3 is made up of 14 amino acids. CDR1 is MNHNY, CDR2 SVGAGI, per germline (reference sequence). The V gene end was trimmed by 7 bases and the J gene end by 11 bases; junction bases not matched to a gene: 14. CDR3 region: CASTEGLAINEQYF. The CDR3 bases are TGTGCCAGCACCGAGGGACTAGCAATCAATGAGCAGTACTTC.

The CDR3 reads CASSEIGYEQYF. CDR3 bases: TGTGCCAGCAGTGAAATAGGGTACGAGCAGTACTTC. V gene TRBV6-1 combines with J gene TRBJ2-7; no clear D gene. CDR1 and CDR2 from the germline V gene are MNHNS and SASEGT. The CDR3 sequence is 12 residues long. The ends were cut back, 2 bases at V and 4 bases at J, with 6 bases in the middle.

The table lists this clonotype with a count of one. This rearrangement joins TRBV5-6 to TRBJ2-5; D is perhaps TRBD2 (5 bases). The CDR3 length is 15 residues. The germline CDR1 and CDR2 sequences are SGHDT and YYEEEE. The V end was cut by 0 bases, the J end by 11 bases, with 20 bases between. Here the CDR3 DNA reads TGTGCCAGCAGCTTGGTCGTAGCCGGGGTTGGAGAGCAGTACTTC. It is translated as CASSLVVAGVGEQYF.